This TCR beta chain comes out of a study of shared clonotypes between healthy human individuals. The V and J ends lost 0 bases and 5 bases respectively, with 16 bases between them. The CDR3 has 16 amino acids. CDR1 is MGHRA and CDR2 is YSYEKL in the germline V gene. TCRdb's copy holds only in-frame clones and misses some; the assay was immunoSEQ multiplex PCR. The table shows roughly 500,000 clones, with about 82% occurring only once. The chain recombines TRBV4-1 with TRBJ2-5; D unresolved. The TCR sequence derives from a woman in her thirties or forties in good health. Some clones in this sample may be carry-over from other donors' samples. The source material was PBMCs. The CDR3: CASSQDRAARGETQYF. CDR3 bases: TGCGCCAGCAGCCAAGATCGGGCTGCGAGAGGCGAGACCCAGTACTTC.